Sequencing of this TCR beta chain was carried out in a study of response to subunit inactivated influenza vaccine. This clonotype showed up just a few times. What it binds is unknown. Study-wide findings and caveats: Authors suggested seasonal influenza vaccinations each recruit few new T cells.

The CDR3 sequence is 16 residues long. The germline V gene encodes CDR1 SQVTM and CDR2 ANQGSEA. Unmatched junction bases numbered 10, after V lost 0 bases and J lost 7 bases. Using its own MiXCR run on the RT-PCR reads, TCRdb lists one record per CDR3 protein. The table has hundreds of thousands of distinct CDR3 sequences, 16% seen once. The sequence derives from a man aged 45-69 years who received an inactivated influenza vaccine. The starting material was CD4+ T cells sorted from PBMCs, obtained less than 30 months after vaccination. This sequence joins TRBV29-1 and TRBJ2-1, with 9 bases aligning to TRBD2. The CDR3 region has the DNA TGCAGCGTTGAAGATCAGACAGCGGGAGGTCCTAATGAGCAGTTCTTC. Translating gives CSVEDQTAGGPNEQFF.